A selection of T cell receptor beta chains follows, all from one sample in a study of somatic mutations in cytotoxic T cells in rheumatoid arthritis. Repertoires were generated with immunoSEQ multiplex PCR, while TCRdb's copy carries only in-frame clones and drops some. The sample lists about 11,000 clones, about 80% seen once, with 8% to 9.5% in the top ten. The specimen was CD8+ T cells sorted from blood. These receptors were taken from a woman aged 55 to 70 with rheumatoid arthritis. CDR3s include the opening cysteine and the closing phenylalanine or tryptophan. A D gene is named only where the DNA matches it firmly. Not every row has a clone size; where given, it reads once, few, many or a size class.

d_call	clone_size	v_call	j_call	cdr3_aa	cdr3_nt
-	-	TRBV6-6	TRBJ2-7	CASSYTPQGKGDEQYF	TGTGCCAGCAGCTACACCCCGCAGGGAAAAGGAGACGAGCAGTACTTC
-	-	TRBV5-1	TRBJ2-5	CASSSGWQETQYF	TGCGCCAGCAGCTCAGGGTGGCAAGAGACCCAGTACTTC
TRBD1	-	TRBV28	TRBJ1-4	CASSPDREIEEKLFF	TGTGCCAGCAGTCCGGACAGGGAAATAGAGGAAAAACTGTTTTTT
-	few	TRBV9	TRBJ1-1	CASSVGAFMNTEAFF	TGTGCCAGCAGCGTAGGGGCATTCATGAACACTGAAGCTTTCTTT
TRBD2	-	TRBV11-3	TRBJ2-7	CASSWGLAGASEQHF	TGTGCCAGCAGCTGGGGACTAGCGGGAGCTAGCGAGCAGCACTTC
TRBD2	-	TRBV11-2	TRBJ2-7	CASSLSPSGAYEQYF	TGTGCCAGCAGCTTGAGCCCTAGCGGGGCCTACGAGCAGTACTTC
TRBD1	once	TRBV27	TRBJ2-1	CASSFRPFQGAKLSYNEQFF	TGTGCCAGCAGTTTCCGCCCCTTCCAGGGGGCAAAGCTCTCCTACAATGAGCAGTTCTTC
-	-	TRBV4-3	TRBJ2-2	CASSPGLLTGELFF	TGCGCCAGCAGCCCAGGACTTTTGACCGGGGAGCTGTTTTTT
-	-	TRBV7-8	TRBJ2-7	CASSVTATYEQYF	TGTGCCAGCAGTGTTACAGCTACCTACGAGCAGTACTTC
TRBD2	-	TRBV5-4	TRBJ2-5	CASRKSGSAWETQYF	TGTGCCAGCAGAAAAAGCGGGAGTGCTTGGGAGACCCAGTACTTC
-	few	TRBV6-5	TRBJ2-7	CASSYDTGPYEQYF	TGTGCCAGCAGTTACGACACAGGTCCCTACGAGCAGTACTTC
-	-	TRBV7-9	TRBJ1-5	CASSLSGAGGQPQHF	TGTGCCAGCAGCCTATCTGGGGCAGGCGGACAGCCCCAGCATTTT
TRBD2	-	TRBV29-1	TRBJ2-7	CSVAAGSSYEQYF	TGCAGCGTTGCAGCGGGATCCTCCTACGAGCAGTACTTC
TRBD2	-	TRBV5-1	TRBJ2-3	CASSLAGPSTDTQYF	TGCGCCAGCAGTTTAGCGGGACCCAGCACAGATACGCAGTATTTT
TRBD1	-	TRBV5-8	TRBJ2-7	CASSRPGGSYEQYF	TGTGCCAGCAGCCGGCCAGGGGGCTCCTACGAGCAGTACTTC
TRBD1	-	TRBV7-9	TRBJ1-5	CASSTSDRGGNQPQHF	TGTGCCAGCAGCACCTCGGACAGGGGAGGGAATCAGCCCCAGCATTTT
TRBD2	-	TRBV6-6	TRBJ2-5	CASSLWGLAAQETQYF	TGTGCCAGCAGTTTATGGGGACTAGCGGCCCAAGAGACCCAGTACTTC
TRBD1	-	TRBV27	TRBJ2-2	CASSVGQANTGELFF	TGTGCCAGCAGTGTGGGACAGGCTAACACCGGGGAGCTGTTTTTT
TRBD2	-	TRBV7-6	TRBJ2-3	CASSFSGLAGSTDTQYF	TGTGCCAGCAGCTTCAGTGGACTAGCGGGAAGCACAGATACGCAGTATTTT
-	few	TRBV9	TRBJ1-6	CASSPDWGRGSPLHF	TGTGCCAGCAGCCCGGATTGGGGCAGGGGATCACCCCTCCACTTT
-	-	TRBV15	TRBJ1-1	CATSAREGDTEAFF	TGTGCCACCAGCGCCCGAGAGGGGGATACTGAAGCTTTCTTT
-	-	TRBV9	TRBJ2-7	CASSVGGREFGEQYF	TGTGCCAGCAGCGTAGGAGGGCGGGAATTCGGCGAGCAGTACTTC
TRBD1	-	TRBV5-4	TRBJ2-3	CASSHGQGADTQYF	TGTGCCAGCAGCCACGGACAGGGGGCAGATACGCAGTATTTT
TRBD1	once	TRBV28	TRBJ1-3	CATFKGAGNTIYF	TGTGCCACATTTAAGGGGGCGGGAAACACCATATATTTT
-	-	TRBV27	TRBJ1-6	CASSLRGGADRPLHF	TGTGCCAGCAGTTTAAGGGGTGGGGCCGACCGACCCCTCCACTTT
TRBD1	-	TRBV19	TRBJ2-2	CASSIGQGAGELFF	TGTGCCAGTAGTATAGGACAGGGAGCCGGGGAGCTGTTTTTT
-	few	TRBV29-1	TRBJ2-7	CSAVTSGEGEQYF	TGCAGCGCAGTGACCTCCGGGGAAGGCGAGCAGTACTTC
-	-	TRBV4-1	TRBJ2-7	CASSPEDSLSSYEQYF	TGCGCCAGCAGCCCGGAGGACTCTCTGAGCTCCTACGAGCAGTACTTC
-	-	TRBV30	TRBJ2-1	CAWGGGVYNEQFF	TGTGCCTGGGGCGGCGGGGTTTACAATGAGCAGTTCTTC
TRBD2	-	TRBV28	TRBJ2-3	CASSFLAGSVDTQYF	TGTGCCAGCAGTTTCCTAGCGGGGTCAGTGGATACGCAGTATTTT
-	few	TRBV18	TRBJ2-1	CASSPIQSDEQFF	TGTGCCAGCTCACCAATACAGTCCGATGAGCAGTTCTTC
TRBD1	-	TRBV28	TRBJ1-5	CASSMTGNNQPQHF	TGTGCCAGCAGCATGACAGGGAACAATCAGCCCCAGCATTTT
-	-	TRBV28	TRBJ1-2	CASSLLRGIANYGYTF	TGTGCCAGCAGTTTATTGAGAGGGATAGCTAACTATGGCTACACCTTC
TRBD1	-	TRBV7-8	TRBJ2-7	CASATTGVSSYEQYF	TGTGCCAGTGCTACGACAGGGGTCAGCTCCTACGAGCAGTACTTC
TRBD2	few	TRBV4-2	TRBJ2-7	CASSLRTSGIYEQYF	TGTGCCAGCAGCCTACGGACTAGCGGCATCTACGAGCAGTACTTC
TRBD2	-	TRBV7-8	TRBJ2-5	CASSGELAGGETQYF	TGTGCCAGCAGCGGTGAACTAGCGGGAGGAGAGACCCAGTACTTC
-	-	TRBV6-4	TRBJ2-3	CASSEGETDTQYF	TGTGCCAGCAGTGAAGGGGAAACAGATACGCAGTATTTT
-	-	TRBV27	TRBJ2-3	CASSLLGPDTQYF	TGTGCCAGCAGTTTGCTAGGCCCAGATACGCAGTATTTT
TRBD2	-	TRBV4-2	TRBJ2-3	CASRQLLAGGVLDWVDTQYF	TGTGCCAGCAGGCAATTACTAGCGGGAGGGGTCCTTGATTGGGTAGATACGCAGTATTTT